The 7 T cell receptor beta chains given below trace back to one sample, sequenced in a study of blood T cells in healthy people across ages (dated by TCRdb to the mid-2010s). Library prep was done by 5' RACE. Sequencing took place on an Illumina HiSeq 2500. A second 7 to 11 cycle PCR used a sample-barcoded 5' primer and a J-beta primer mix. TCRdb trimmed public reads at Q25 via fastp, called clones via MiXCR and kept in-frame beta chains. Each entry is one CDR3 protein sequence, shown with its most common DNA and genes. A total of over a million distinct CDR3 sequences appear in this sample, roughly 64% of them only once. The leading ten clones occupy about 6.7% of the sample. The sequencing input was blood. These TCRs come from a man younger than 35 in good health.

The chain combines TRBV2 with TRBJ2-1, with 7 bases matching TRBD2. The CDR3 sequence is 14 residues long. CDR1 and CDR2 (germline): SNHLY, FYNNEI. With V trimmed by 6 bases and J by 2 bases, 4 bases remained unmatched. This CDR3 reads CASSRTSAYNEQFF. As DNA, the CDR3 is TGTGCCAGCAGCCGGACTAGTGCCTACAATGAGCAGTTCTTC.

The chain carries TRBV5-5 and TRBJ2-5; D remains unclear. The V end was cut by 6 bases, the J end by 2 bases, with 11 bases between. Germline loops: CDR1 SGHKS, CDR2 YYEKEE (reference sequence). The length of the CDR3 is 13 residues. The DNA for the CDR3 is TGTGCCAGCAACTTAGGACCGCAAGAGACCCAGTACTTC. Translation gives CASNLGPQETQYF.

The rearrangement links TRBV4-3 to TRBJ1-5; possibly TRBD1 for D (6 bases). Per the germline V gene, CDR1 is LGHNA and CDR2 is YSLEER. V lost 5 bases, J lost 2 bases, and 16 bases lay in between. The CDR3 is 16 residues long. The chain's CDR3 is CASSERIRGGNQPQHF. CDR3 coding DNA: TGCGCCAGCAGCGAACGGATCAGGGGAGGCAATCAGCCCCAGCATTTT.

The rearrangement links TRBV6-6 to TRBJ1-5; 8 positions agree with TRBD1. This CDR3 contains 15 residues. Germline V lookup: CDR1 MNHNY, CDR2 SVGAGI (reference sequence). V gave up 8 bases and J gave up 2 bases; unmatched junction bases: 8. The CDR3 reads CASAPQGGGNQPQHF. DNA of the CDR3: TGTGCCAGCGCTCCACAGGGGGGTGGCAATCAGCCCCAGCATTTT.

The count of this clonotype is one. This rearrangement joins TRBV7-2 to TRBJ2-4; D unresolved. The tail of the sequence fits TRBJ2-5 better, so the J call may be wrong. This CDR3 contains 15 residues. Germline V gene data show CDR1 as SGHTA and CDR2 as FQGNSA. CDR3 sequence (DNA): TGTGCCAGCAGCTTTGTGCGTAGCCCCCGAGAGACCCAGTACTTC. Amino acids: CASSFVRSPRETQYF.

Of note for this clonotype: Germline and junction disagree at one end, which may indicate a read error. The rearrangement links TRBV29-1 to TRBJ2-5, with D possibly TRBD2 on 6 matching bases. This CDR3 is 12 amino acids long. Looked up from germline, CDR1 is SQVTM and CDR2 is ANQGSEA. CDR3 protein: CSLGAGQGTQYF. The DNA for the CDR3 is TGCAGCCTTGGGGCGGGGCAAGGGACCCAGTACTTC.

This chain uses TRBV2 with TRBJ1-2; TRBD1 might be the D (5 bases). V lost 2 bases and J lost 5, with 12 bases in between. CDR1 is SNHLY and CDR2 is FYNNEI in the germline V gene. This CDR3 has 14 amino acids. Here the CDR3 reads CASSEQGPRYGYTF. In DNA form, the CDR3 reads TGTGCCAGCAGTGAACAGGGTCCGCGATATGGCTACACCTTC.